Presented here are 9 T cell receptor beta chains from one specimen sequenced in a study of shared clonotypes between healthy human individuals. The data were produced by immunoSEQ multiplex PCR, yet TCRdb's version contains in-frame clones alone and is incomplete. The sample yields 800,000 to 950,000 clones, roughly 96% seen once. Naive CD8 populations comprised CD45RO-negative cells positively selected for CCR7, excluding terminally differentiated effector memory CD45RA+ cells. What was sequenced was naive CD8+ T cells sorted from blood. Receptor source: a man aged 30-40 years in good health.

In DNA, the CDR3 is TGTGCCAGCAGCTTAGCATGGACTAGCGGGAGTGAGACCCAGTACTTC. Translating gives CASSLAWTSGSETQYF. The chain couples TRBV7-7 to TRBJ2-5; 13 bases map to TRBD2. The CDR3 consists of 16 residues. CDR1 is SSHAT and CDR2 is FNYEAQ in the germline V gene (reference sequence). V gave up 0 bases and J gave up 5 bases; unmatched junction bases: 3.

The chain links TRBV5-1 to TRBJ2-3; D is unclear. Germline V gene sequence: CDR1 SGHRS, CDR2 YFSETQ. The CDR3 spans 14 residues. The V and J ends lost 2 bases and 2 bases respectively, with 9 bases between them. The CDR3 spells CASSLDGFTDTQYF. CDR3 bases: TGCGCCAGCAGCTTAGACGGGTTCACAGATACGCAGTATTTT.

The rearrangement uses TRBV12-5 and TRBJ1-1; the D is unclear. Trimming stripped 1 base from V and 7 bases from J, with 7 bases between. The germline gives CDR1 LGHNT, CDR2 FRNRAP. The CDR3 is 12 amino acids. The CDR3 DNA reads TGTGCTAGTGGTTTGGGGCAGCGTGAAGCTTTCTTT. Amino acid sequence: CASGLGQREAFF.

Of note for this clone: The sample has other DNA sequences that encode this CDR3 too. CDR3 sequence (DNA): TGTGCCAGCAGTTACTCGGGACAGAGCTCTTACAATGAGCAGTTCTTC. This sequence encodes CASSYSGQSSYNEQFF. The chain employs TRBV6-6 and TRBJ2-1; 7 bases are shared with TRBD1. CDR1 and CDR2 (germline): MNHNY, SVGAGI (reference sequence). The CDR3 runs to 16 residues. With 0 bases clipped from V and 4 bases from J, the junction kept 6 bases outside the gene matches.

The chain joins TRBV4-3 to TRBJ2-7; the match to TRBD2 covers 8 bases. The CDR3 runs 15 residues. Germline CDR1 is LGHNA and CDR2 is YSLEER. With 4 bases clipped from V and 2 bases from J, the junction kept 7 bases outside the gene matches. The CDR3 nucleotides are TGCGCCAGCAGCCTTAGCGGGGTTGGGGCCTACGAGCAGTACTTC. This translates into CASSLSGVGAYEQYF.

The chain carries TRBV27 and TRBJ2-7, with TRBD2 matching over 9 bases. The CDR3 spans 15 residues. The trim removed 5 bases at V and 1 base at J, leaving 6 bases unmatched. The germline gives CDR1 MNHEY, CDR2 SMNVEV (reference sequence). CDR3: CASSSIAGESYEQYF. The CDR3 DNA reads TGTGCCAGCAGTAGTATAGCGGGAGAATCCTACGAGCAGTACTTC.

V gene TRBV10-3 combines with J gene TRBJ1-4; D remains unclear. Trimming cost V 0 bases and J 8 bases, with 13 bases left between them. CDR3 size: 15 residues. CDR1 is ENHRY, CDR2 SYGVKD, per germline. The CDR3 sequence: CAISESDGLQEKLFF. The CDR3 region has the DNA TGTGCCATCAGTGAGTCGGACGGACTCCAGGAAAAACTGTTTTTT.

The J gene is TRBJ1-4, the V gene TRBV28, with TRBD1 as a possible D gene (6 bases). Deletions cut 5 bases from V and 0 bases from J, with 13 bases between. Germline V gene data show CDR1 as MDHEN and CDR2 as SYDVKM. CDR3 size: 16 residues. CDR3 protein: CASSPDRTATNEKLFF. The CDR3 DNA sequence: TGTGCCAGCAGTCCGGACAGAACCGCAACTAATGAAAAACTGTTTTTT.

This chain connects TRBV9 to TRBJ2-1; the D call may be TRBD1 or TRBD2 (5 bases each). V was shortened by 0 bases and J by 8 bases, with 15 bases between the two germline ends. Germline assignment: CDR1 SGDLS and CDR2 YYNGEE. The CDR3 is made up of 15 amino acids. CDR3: CASSVGGVPSHEQFF. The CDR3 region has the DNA TGTGCCAGCAGCGTAGGAGGGGTCCCTAGCCATGAGCAGTTCTTC.